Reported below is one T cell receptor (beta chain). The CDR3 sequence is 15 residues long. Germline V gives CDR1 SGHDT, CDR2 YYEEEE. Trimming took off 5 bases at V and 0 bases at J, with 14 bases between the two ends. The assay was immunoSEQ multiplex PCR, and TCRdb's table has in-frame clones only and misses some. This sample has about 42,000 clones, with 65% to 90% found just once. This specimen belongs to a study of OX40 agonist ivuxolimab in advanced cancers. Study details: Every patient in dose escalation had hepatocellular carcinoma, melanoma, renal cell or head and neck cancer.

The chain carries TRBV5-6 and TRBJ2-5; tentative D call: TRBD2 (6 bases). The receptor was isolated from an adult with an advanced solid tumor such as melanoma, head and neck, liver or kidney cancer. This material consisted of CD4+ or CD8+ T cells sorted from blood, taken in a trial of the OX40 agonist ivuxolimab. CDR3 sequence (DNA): TGTGCCAGCAGGACTCTGGAGGGGTACCAAGAGACCCAGTACTTC. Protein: CASRTLEGYQETQYF.